This T cell receptor (beta chain) emerged from a study of blood T cells in healthy people across ages. For the study at large: Capture by template switching was about one barcoded beta molecule per two T cells.

Together with a sample-barcoded 5' primer, a J-beta primer mix was included in a second PCR lasting roughly 6 to 12 cycles. Each CDR3 protein is one row after TCRdb ran MiXCR on the 5' RACE reads. Of roughly 500,000 distinct CDR3 sequences in the sample, approximately 25% were seen once. The same sample was also used in a study of T cells of mothers and their children.

This TCR came from a boy aged 5-17 years in good health. The sample comprised blood.

The CDR3 DNA follows: TGTGCCAGCATTGGGGGGACAGGGGGCATCAATGAGCAGTTCTTC. Translating gives CASIGGTGGINEQFF. The chain carries TRBV7-9 and TRBJ2-1, with TRBD1 matching 12 bases. V lost 7 bases to trimming and J lost 6 bases; unmatched junction nucleotides: 7. CDR3 length: 15 amino acids. The germline gives CDR1 SEHNR, CDR2 FQNEAQ (reference sequence). The full variable domain, its missing parts supplied by reference TRBV7-9 and TRBJ2-1, is DTGVSQNPRHKITKRGQNVTFRCDPISEHNRLYWYRQTLGQGPEFLTYFQNEAQLEKSRLLSDRFSAERPKGSFSTLEIQRTEQGDSAMYLCASIGGTGGINEQFFGPGTRLTVL.